The 20 T cell receptor beta chains below all came from one sample that was sequenced in a study of T-cell memory formation after mild COVID-19. MiXCR, run by TCRdb on the 5' RACE reads, gives a single entry per CDR3 protein. The sample has more than 350,000 distinct CDR3 sequences, about a sixth seen once. The sequencing input was PBMCs or a T cell subset sorted from them (not recorded which). The receptors shown here come from a man younger than 35 who had mild COVID-19 (a few samples of this study predate the infection). Cell type and time point are not known.

The table lists this clonotype with a few counts. The chain is built from TRBV25-1 and TRBJ1-1; D unresolved. This CDR3 is built from 15 residues. In germline, CDR1 is MGHDK, CDR2 SYGVNS. V lost 3 bases, J lost 1 base, and 12 bases lay in between. The CDR3 reads CASSDGRGGNTEAFF. DNA of the CDR3: TGTGCCAGCAGTGACGGGAGAGGAGGGAACACTGAAGCTTTCTTT.

The V gene is TRBV5-1, the J gene TRBJ2-2, with D unresolved. Per germline, CDR1 SGHRS and CDR2 YFSETQ. V was shortened by 2 bases and J by 0 bases, with 8 bases between the two germline ends. CDR3 length equals 15 residues. As DNA, the CDR3 is TGCGCCAGCAGCTTCACCAGAGCGAACACCGGGGAGCTGTTTTTT. This translates into CASSFTRANTGELFF. Variable domain in full (rest from reference TRBV5-1 and TRBJ2-2): KAGVTQTPRYLIKTRGQQVTLSCSPISGHRSVSWYQQTPGQGLQFLFEYFSETQRNKGNFPGRFSGRQFSNSRSEMNVSTLELGDSALYLCASSFTRANTGELFFGEGSRLTVL.

Only one count was recorded for this clonotype. V and J are TRBV12-3 or TRBV12-4 and TRBJ2-1; no firm D call. V lost 1 base, J lost 7 bases, and 11 bases lay in between. The CDR3 spans 14 residues. The CDR3 here is CASSLVSNYNEQFF. CDR3 sequence (DNA): TGTGCCAGCAGTTTAGTCTCCAATTATAATGAGCAGTTCTTC.

The genes are TRBV20-1 and TRBJ1-5; D is possibly TRBD1 (5 bases). This CDR3 spans 12 amino acids. The germline gives CDR1 DFQATT, CDR2 SNEGSKA (reference sequence). The CDR3: CSTRGPRWPQHF. The CDR3 nucleotides read TGCAGCACAAGGGGCCCTAGATGGCCCCAGCATTTT.

CDR3 residues: CASSQTEPGELFF. CDR3 DNA: TGTGCCAGCAGCCAAACAGAACCCGGGGAGCTGTTTTTT. The chain carries TRBV3-1 and TRBJ2-2; D not certain. The CDR3 is made up of 13 amino acids. CDR1 and CDR2 from the germline V gene are LGHDT and YNNKEL (reference sequence). The V and J ends lost 2 bases and 6 bases respectively, with 7 bases between them.

The chain is built from TRBV21-1 and TRBJ2-1. TRBV21-1 is a listed pseudogene. This CDR3 spans 17 amino acids. The DNA of the CDR3 is TGTGCCAGCAGCAAAGCCTCAGACTGCCCGAAATACAATGAGCAGTTCTTC. Translating it yields CASSKASDCPKYNEQFF.

This clonotype was detected only a few times. The J gene is TRBJ2-5, the V gene TRBV20-1; 8 nucleotides agree with TRBD1. The CDR3 spans 13 residues. V trimming: 6 bases; J trimming: 4 bases; junction bases outside the gene matches: 7. Germline-derived CDR1 and CDR2 are DFQATT and SNEGSKA (reference sequence). CDR3 sequence (DNA): TGCAGTGCCCAGACAGGGGTGCGAGAGACCCAGTACTTC. Protein sequence: CSAQTGVRETQYF.

The rearrangement uses TRBV5-1 and TRBJ2-1; no definite D call. The CDR3 runs 14 residues. Germline CDR1 is SGHRS and CDR2 is YFSETQ. Deletions cut 0 bases from V and 5 bases from J, with 9 bases between. Here the CDR3 DNA reads TGCGCCAGCAGCTTGGTAGGCCGAAACAATGAGCAGTTCTTC. Translating gives CASSLVGRNNEQFF.

In its sample, this clonotype was seen a few times. The V gene is TRBV3-1, the J gene TRBJ2-2; no firm D call. The V gene's germline CDR1 is LGHDT and CDR2 YNNKEL (reference sequence). The V end lost 1 base, the J end lost 1 base, and 7 bases lay between the germline ends. The CDR3 has 15 amino acids. CDR3 nucleotide sequence: TGTGCCAGCAGCCAAGTGGGCAGGAACACCGGGGAGCTGTTTTTT. It specifies CASSQVGRNTGELFF.

Here the CDR3 reads CSAREGTGVWSYNSPLHF. The CDR3, as DNA: TGCAGTGCTAGAGAAGGGACAGGGGTTTGGTCCTATAATTCACCCCTCCACTTT. The chain uses TRBV20-1 and TRBJ1-6, with 10 bases lining up with TRBD1. The length of the CDR3 is 18 residues. From germline, CDR1 is DFQATT and CDR2 SNEGSKA (reference sequence). The V segment lost 0 bases and the J segment 1 base; nucleotides outside the gene matches: 6.

This clonotype was detected many times. This chain uses TRBV7-2 with TRBJ2-1, with D maybe TRBD1 (6 bases). Trimming pared 1 base from V and 8 bases from J, leaving 12 bases between. The CDR3 consists of 14 residues. CDR1 SGHTA and CDR2 FQGNSA come from the germline V gene. The CDR3 is CASSLVQGWDEQFF. The CDR3 DNA reads TGTGCCAGCAGCTTAGTACAGGGTTGGGATGAGCAGTTCTTC.

This clonotype has a handful of counts. V usage is TRBV12-3 or TRBV12-4 and J usage is TRBJ2-3, with D perhaps TRBD1 or TRBD2 (5 bases each). The CDR3 is 15 amino acids. Trimming removed 6 bases from V and 8 bases from J, with 21 bases in between. CDR3 DNA sequence: TGTGCCAGCAGATCAACGGGACCCAGGCGGAGTACGCAGTATTTT. Its protein is CASRSTGPRRSTQYF.

The V call is TRBV27, the J call TRBJ1-2; 9 bases align to TRBD1. CDR1 and CDR2 from the germline V gene are MNHEY and SMNVEV (reference sequence). The V gene end was trimmed by 4 bases and the J gene end by 5 bases; junction bases not matched to a gene: 8. The CDR3 sequence is 15 residues long. CDR3 region: CASSWGQGELYGYTF. The DNA for the CDR3 is TGTGCCAGCAGTTGGGGACAGGGAGAGTTATATGGCTACACCTTC.

V usage is TRBV7-9 and J usage is TRBJ2-1; 7 positions match TRBD2. Trimming removed 8 bases from V and 2 bases from J; junction bases left unmatched: 6. Germline V gene lookup returns CDR1 SEHNR and CDR2 FQNEAQ (reference sequence). This CDR3 is built from 14 residues. The CDR3 region is CASYSSGTYNEQFF. The DNA of the CDR3 is TGTGCCAGCTATTCTAGCGGCACCTACAATGAGCAGTTCTTC.

The V gene is TRBV6-5, the J gene TRBJ2-5, with 8 bases that match TRBD1. With 6 bases clipped from V and 4 bases from J, the junction kept 13 bases outside the gene matches. Germline-derived CDR1 and CDR2 are MNHEY and SVGAGI. CDR3 size: 16 residues. CDR3: CASSPAGQGNTETQYF. The CDR3 DNA sequence: TGTGCCAGCAGCCCCGCCGGACAGGGAAACACAGAGACCCAGTACTTC.

This clonotype has more than one count but fewer than ten. The junction shows a germline mismatch at one end, possibly a read error. This rearrangement joins TRBV20-1 to TRBJ2-7; 9 bases fit TRBD2. The CDR3 totals 17 residues. In germline, CDR1 is DFQATT, CDR2 SNEGSKA (reference sequence). The CDR3, as DNA: TGCAGTGCCAGAGGGTCTAGCGGGGCCAGCAACTCCTACGAGCAGTACTTC. This translates into CSARGSSGASNSYEQYF.

In its sample, this clonotype was seen many times. The V gene is TRBV4-3, the J gene TRBJ2-1; no reliable D call. Germline V gives CDR1 LGHNA, CDR2 YSLEER. This CDR3 has 14 residues. V was shortened by 0 bases and J by 4 bases, with 7 bases between the two germline ends. CDR3 protein: CASSQDPSYNEQFF. In nucleotides, the CDR3 is TGCGCCAGCAGCCAAGATCCTTCTTACAATGAGCAGTTCTTC.

This clonotype has just a few counts. J is TRBJ1-1 and V is TRBV4-3; D uncertain. The CDR3 spans 14 residues. V lost 4 bases and J lost 4, with 13 bases in between. Per the germline V gene, CDR1 is LGHNA and CDR2 is YSLEER. The CDR3 nucleotides are TGCGCCAGCAGCCTCCGGGCCTACCCCACTGAAGCTTTCTTT. Protein sequence: CASSLRAYPTEAFF.

The rearrangement uses TRBV5-6 and TRBJ2-7; 9 bases match TRBD1. The CDR3 is 13 residues long. From germline, CDR1 is SGHDT and CDR2 YYEEEE. Trimming took 3 bases from V and 4 from J; bases not matched to a gene: 2. The CDR3 is CASSSGQGYEQYV. The CDR3 DNA reads as TGTGCCAGCAGCTCGGGACAGGGTTACGAGCAGTACGTC.

This clonotype was counted only a few times. V gene TRBV12-5 combines with J gene TRBJ2-7; no clear D gene. The V gene lost 0 bases and the J gene lost 3 bases, with 6 bases spanning the gap. The CDR3 covers 13 residues. Germline CDR1 is LGHNT and CDR2 is FRNRAP. The CDR3, as DNA: TGTGCTAGTGGTTTGGTACCCAGCTACGAGCAGTACTTC. Translation: CASGLVPSYEQYF.